These 12 T cell receptor beta chains originate from one sample sequenced in a study of T cell responses to AZD1222 COVID-19 vaccine. Clones were read by immunoSEQ multiplex PCR, and TCRdb kept only the in-frame ones, dropping some. The sample lists about 110,000 clones; roughly nine tenths were seen once. This material consisted of peripheral blood, taken on day 0 of AZD1222 vaccination. Source of these receptors: an adult in good health.

This clone has only a few counts. The chain uses TRBV27 and TRBJ1-1; no firm D call. V was pared by 2 bases and J by 4 bases, with 11 bases between. There are 14 residues in the CDR3. The germline V gene encodes CDR1 MNHEY and CDR2 SMNVEV (reference sequence). CDR3 loop: CASSLTGWGTEAFF. CDR3 bases: TGTGCCAGCAGTTTAACGGGTTGGGGCACTGAAGCTTTCTTT.

V usage is TRBV3-1 (or the pseudogene TRBV3-2) and J usage is TRBJ1-2; no clear D gene. This CDR3 spans 17 amino acids. V gave up 3 bases and J gave up 0 bases, with 17 bases separating them. Germline values: CDR1 LGHDT, CDR2 YNNKEL (reference sequence). Written as DNA, the CDR3 is TGTGCCAGCAGCCACAACCTGACACTCCCCTCTAACTATGGCTACACCTTC. It translates to CASSHNLTLPSNYGYTF.

The J gene is TRBJ2-5, the V gene TRBV19; D unclear. This CDR3 contains 13 residues. Deletions cut 6 bases from V and 4 bases from J, with 12 bases between. Germline V gene lookup returns CDR1 LNHDA and CDR2 SQIVND (reference sequence). CDR3 nucleotide sequence: TGTGCCAGTAGGCCCCAGGTGTCAGAGACCCAGTACTTC. Translated, it gives CASRPQVSETQYF.

In DNA form, the CDR3 reads TGTGCCAGCAGCCATGCCGGGACAGGGGCCTACGAGCAGTACTTC. Its protein product is CASSHAGTGAYEQYF. The chain recombines TRBV3-1 (or the pseudogene TRBV3-2) with TRBJ2-7, with TRBD1 matching over 10 bases. The CDR3 extends over 15 amino acids. V lost 3 bases, J lost 2 bases, and 4 bases stayed unmatched. Germline CDR1 and CDR2: LGHDT and YNNKEL (reference sequence).

The chain uses TRBV3-1 (or the pseudogene TRBV3-2) and TRBJ2-5, with TRBD2 identical over 11 bases. Germline V lookup: CDR1 LGHDT, CDR2 YNNKEL (reference sequence). CDR3 length: 18 residues. With V trimmed by 6 bases and J by 1 base, 13 bases remained unmatched. CDR3 sequence (DNA): TGTGCCAGCAGACGCGAGGTGCTAGCGGGGGGCCCCCAAGAGACCCAGTACTTC. Encoded protein: CASRREVLAGGPQETQYF.

The chain has TRBV4-2 and TRBJ1-2; TRBD1 aligns across 8 bases. The J segment lost 8 bases and the V segment lost 4 bases, leaving 6 bases of the junction unmatched. Germline V gives CDR1 LGHNA, CDR2 YNFKEQ. The CDR3 loop spans 13 amino acids. The CDR3 here is CASSLGQVGGYTF. In DNA, the CDR3 is TGTGCCAGCAGCCTGGGACAGGTCGGCGGCTACACCTTC.

V gene TRBV28 combines with J gene TRBJ1-1; D possibly corresponds to TRBD1 (5 bases). CDR3 size: 13 residues. From germline, CDR1 is MDHEN and CDR2 SYDVKM. The V end was cut by 3 bases, the J end by 8 bases, with 13 bases between. DNA of the CDR3: TGTGCCAGCAGTTTTTTCAGGGACTCGGAAGCTTTCTTT. Encoded protein: CASSFFRDSEAFF.

The rearrangement uses TRBV7-2 and TRBJ2-3; perhaps TRBD2 as D (6 bases). Germline V gene lookup returns CDR1 SGHTA and CDR2 FQGNSA. This CDR3 spans 15 amino acids. V lost 5 bases and J lost 6, with 18 bases in between. DNA for the CDR3: TGTGCCAGCAGCCCAACTAGCTGGGCCATGGATACGCAGTATTTT. Encoded protein: CASSPTSWAMDTQYF.

This clone was seen a handful of times. The V gene is TRBV4-2, the J gene TRBJ2-3; 14 bases match TRBD2. Losses at the gene ends were 7 bases for V and 2 bases for J; bases not matched to a gene: 11. Germline V gene sequence: CDR1 LGHNA, CDR2 YNFKEQ. The CDR3 length is 18 residues. The CDR3 protein is CASKGATSGGAITDTQYF. Written as DNA, the CDR3 is TGTGCCAGCAAGGGTGCGACTAGCGGGGGGGCCATCACAGATACGCAGTATTTT.

The chain recombines TRBV6-6 with TRBJ2-1; possible D gene TRBD2, 6 bases. The germline V gene encodes CDR1 MNHNY and CDR2 SVGAGI (reference sequence). The CDR3 consists of 13 residues. Trimming stripped 5 bases from V and 9 bases from J, with 14 bases between. The CDR3 DNA follows: TGTGCCAGCAGTACGGGACTCCAGGGTGAGCAGTTCTTC. Translated, it gives CASSTGLQGEQFF.

This chain joins TRBV6-6 and TRBJ2-5; no firm D call. The germline V gene has CDR1 MNHNY and CDR2 SVGAGI (reference sequence). Trimming cost V 7 bases and J 0 bases, with 15 bases left between them. This CDR3 has 15 amino acids. CDR3 amino acids: CASNLLGGYQETQYF. The CDR3 DNA sequence: TGTGCCAGCAATCTACTGGGCGGATACCAAGAGACCCAGTACTTC.

The rearrangement links TRBV28 to TRBJ1-1; 9 bases align to TRBD1. The CDR3 is 13 amino acids. V gave up 6 bases and J gave up 11 bases; unmatched junction bases: 10. Germline V gene sequence: CDR1 MDHEN, CDR2 SYDVKM. CDR3 coding DNA: TGTGCCAGCAGCGCCCTTAGACAGGGGGAGGCTTTCTTT. Encoded protein: CASSALRQGEAFF.